The clone carrying this T cell receptor beta chain was recorded once. Its antigen is unidentified. Trimming removed 3 bases from V and 0 bases from J; junction bases left unmatched: 5. Germline CDR1 is SNHLY and CDR2 is FYNNEI. CDR3 length equals 17 residues. Unstimulated regulatory T cells (CD4+CD25+CD127-), CD4+CD25- non-regulatory cells, CD4 and CD8 cells were FACS-sorted from thawed PBMCs. The data derive from a study of Tregs in tolerant kidney transplant recipients. Overall study findings and caveats: Activated donor B cell expansion appeared to reveal the most relevant donor-specific TCRbeta repertoire. Biological reproducibility was not directly addressed in this study.

Measured with immunoSEQ multiplex PCR; TCRdb has only the in-frame clones, and not every one. The table has some 110,000 clones, 92% seen once. The sequence came from a human donor in good health. Material for sequencing was CD4+ T cells from blood. This chain uses TRBV2 with TRBJ1-5; TRBD1 matches at 10 bases. The CDR3 nucleotides read TGTGCCAGCAGTGACCCGGGACAGGGGAATAGCAATCAGCCCCAGCATTTT. As protein: CASSDPGQGNSNQPQHF.